This T cell receptor beta chain was sequenced during a study of glioma-infiltrating T cells after dendritic cell vaccination. Study as a whole: The vaccine used monocyte-derived dendritic cells pulsed overnight with autologous tumor lysate.

Some clones are missing from TCRdb's copy, which holds only in-frame ones; the method was immunoSEQ multiplex PCR. The sample has fewer than 45,000 clones, approximately 82% seen once; the top ten hold approximately 7.8%. The sequence was obtained from a human donor with glioblastoma. This specimen consisted of blood, obtained before dendritic cell vaccination.

The CDR3 here is CASSLDRYPRGRETQYF. In nucleotides, the CDR3 is TGTGCCAGCAGCTTAGATCGGTACCCCAGGGGTCGCGAGACCCAGTACTTC. The chain combines TRBV11-3 with TRBJ2-5, with a weak D call TRBD1 (6 bases). CDR1 SGHNT and CDR2 YENEEA come from the germline V gene. V was trimmed by 0 bases and J by 5 bases, leaving 19 bases between them. The CDR3 has 17 residues.